This TCR beta chain emerged from a study of T cells after yellow fever vaccination. Study-level findings and limits: The study re-detected most primary-vaccination clones after the booster (about 95% CD4, around 89% CD8).

The CDR3 consists of 16 residues. Trimming stripped 0 bases from V and 5 bases from J, with 16 bases between. Germline V CDR1 and CDR2: LGHNA, YSLEER. A 5'RACE template-switching step, the method used to make TCR cDNA, added a universal primer site and UMIs. Each CDR3 protein is one row after TCRdb ran MiXCR on the 5' RACE reads. In the table there are about 340,000 distinct CDR3 sequences, under 15% of which are singletons. This clonotype was seen ten or more times. What it binds is unknown. This specimen was CD4+ T cells sorted from PBMCs, taken 15 days after the yellow fever booster vaccination. The clonotype comes from a man between 18 and 29 years old who received the YFV17D yellow fever vaccine. This chain links TRBV4-3 with TRBJ1-1; D is uncertain. CDR3 nucleotide sequence: TGCGCCAGCAGCCAAGATCGTCGGCAGACTAGGACTGAAGCTTTCTTT. This gives the protein CASSQDRRQTRTEAFF.